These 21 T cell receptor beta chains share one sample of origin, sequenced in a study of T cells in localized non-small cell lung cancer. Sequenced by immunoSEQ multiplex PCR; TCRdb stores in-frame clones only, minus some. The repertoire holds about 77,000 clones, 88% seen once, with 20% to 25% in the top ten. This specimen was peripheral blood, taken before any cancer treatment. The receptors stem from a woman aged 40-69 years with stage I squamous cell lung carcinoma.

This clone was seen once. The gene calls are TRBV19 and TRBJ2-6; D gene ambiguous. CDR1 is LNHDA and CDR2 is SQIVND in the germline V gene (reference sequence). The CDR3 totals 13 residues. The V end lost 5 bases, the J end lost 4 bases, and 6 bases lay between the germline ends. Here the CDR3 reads CASSLRGANVLTF. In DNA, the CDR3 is TGTGCCAGTAGTCTCAGGGGGGCCAACGTCCTGACTTTC.

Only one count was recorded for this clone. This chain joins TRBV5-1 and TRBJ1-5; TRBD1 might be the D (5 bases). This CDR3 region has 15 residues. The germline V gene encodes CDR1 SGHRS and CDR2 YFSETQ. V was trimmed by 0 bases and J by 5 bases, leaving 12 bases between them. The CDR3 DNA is TGCGCCAGCAGCTTGGAACCCGGGGCCCATCAGCCCCAGCATTTT. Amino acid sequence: CASSLEPGAHQPQHF. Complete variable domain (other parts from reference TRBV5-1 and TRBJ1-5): KAGVTQTPRYLIKTRGQQVTLSCSPISGHRSVSWYQQTPGQGLQFLFEYFSETQRNKGNFPGRFSGRQFSNSRSEMNVSTLELGDSALYLCASSLEPGAHQPQHFGDGTRLSIL.

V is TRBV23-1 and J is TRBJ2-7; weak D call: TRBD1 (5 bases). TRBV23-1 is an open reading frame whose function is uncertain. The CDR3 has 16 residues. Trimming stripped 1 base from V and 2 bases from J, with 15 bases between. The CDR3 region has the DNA TGCGCCAGCAGTCAATTGGTCACCAAAGGGGCCTACGAGCAGTACTTC. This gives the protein CASSQLVTKGAYEQYF.

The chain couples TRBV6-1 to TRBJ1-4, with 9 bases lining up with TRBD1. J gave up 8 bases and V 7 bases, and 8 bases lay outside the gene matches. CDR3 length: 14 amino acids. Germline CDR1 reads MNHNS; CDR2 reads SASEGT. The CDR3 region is CASNRDRVQEKLFF. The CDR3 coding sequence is TGTGCCAGCAACCGGGACAGGGTTCAGGAAAAACTGTTTTTT.

The chain's CDR3 is CATSRRGSGGYNNEQFF. For the CDR3, the DNA is TGTGCCACCAGCAGGCGGGGCAGCGGGGGATACAACAATGAGCAGTTCTTC. The rearrangement uses TRBV15 and TRBJ2-1; 8 bases fit TRBD2. Losses at the gene ends were 3 bases for V and 5 bases for J; bases not matched to a gene: 12. This CDR3 region has 17 residues. Germline lookup yields CDR1 LNHNV and CDR2 YYDKDF (reference sequence).

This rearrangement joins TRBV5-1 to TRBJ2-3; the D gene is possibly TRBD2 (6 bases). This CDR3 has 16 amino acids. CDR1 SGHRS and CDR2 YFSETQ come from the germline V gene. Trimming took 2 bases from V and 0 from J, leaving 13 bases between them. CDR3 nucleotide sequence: TGCGCCAGCAGCTTCGGGACTCTTAGGAGCACAGATACGCAGTATTTT. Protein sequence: CASSFGTLRSTDTQYF.

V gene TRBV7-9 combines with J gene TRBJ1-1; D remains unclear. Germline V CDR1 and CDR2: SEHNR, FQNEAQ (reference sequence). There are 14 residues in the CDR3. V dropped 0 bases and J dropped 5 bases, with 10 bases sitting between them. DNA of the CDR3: TGTGCCAGCAGCTTAGCGCATTCGGCTACTGAAGCTTTCTTT. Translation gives CASSLAHSATEAFF.

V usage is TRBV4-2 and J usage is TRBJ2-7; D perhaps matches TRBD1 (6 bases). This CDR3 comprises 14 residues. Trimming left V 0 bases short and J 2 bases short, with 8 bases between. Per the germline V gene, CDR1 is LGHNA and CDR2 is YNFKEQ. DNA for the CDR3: TGTGCCAGCAGCCAAGAGACAGGCCCCTACGAGCAGTACTTC. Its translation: CASSQETGPYEQYF.

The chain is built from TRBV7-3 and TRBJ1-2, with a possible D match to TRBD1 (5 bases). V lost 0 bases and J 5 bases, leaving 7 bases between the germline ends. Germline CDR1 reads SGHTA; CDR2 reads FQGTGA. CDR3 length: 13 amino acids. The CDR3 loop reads CASSLTGGYGYTF. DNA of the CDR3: TGTGCCAGCAGCTTAACGGGGGGTTATGGCTACACCTTC.

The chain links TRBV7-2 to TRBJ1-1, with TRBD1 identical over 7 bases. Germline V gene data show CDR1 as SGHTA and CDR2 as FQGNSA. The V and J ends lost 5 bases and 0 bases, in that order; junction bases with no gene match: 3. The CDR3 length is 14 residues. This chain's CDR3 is CASSLDRVNTEAFF. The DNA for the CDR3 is TGTGCCAGCAGCCTCGACAGGGTGAACACTGAAGCTTTCTTT.

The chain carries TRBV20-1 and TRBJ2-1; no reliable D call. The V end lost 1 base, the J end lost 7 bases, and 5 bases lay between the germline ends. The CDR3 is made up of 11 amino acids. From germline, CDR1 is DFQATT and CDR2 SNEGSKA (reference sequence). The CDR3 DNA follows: TGCAGTGCTAGAGCCCCAAATGAGCAGTTCTTC. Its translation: CSARAPNEQFF.

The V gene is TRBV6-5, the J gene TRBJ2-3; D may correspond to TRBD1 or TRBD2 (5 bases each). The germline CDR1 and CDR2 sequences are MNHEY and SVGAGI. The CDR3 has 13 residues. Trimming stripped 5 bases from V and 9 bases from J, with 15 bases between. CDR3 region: CASSEWGKDTQYF. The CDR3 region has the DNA TGTGCCAGCAGTGAATGGGGGAAGGACACGCAGTATTTT.

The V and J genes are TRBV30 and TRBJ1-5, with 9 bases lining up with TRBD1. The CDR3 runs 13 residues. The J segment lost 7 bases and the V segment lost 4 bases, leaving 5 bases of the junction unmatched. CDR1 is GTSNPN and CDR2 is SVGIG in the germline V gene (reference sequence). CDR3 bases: TGTGCCTGGAACAGGGGGCGCGGACAGCCCCAGCATTTT. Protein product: CAWNRGRGQPQHF.

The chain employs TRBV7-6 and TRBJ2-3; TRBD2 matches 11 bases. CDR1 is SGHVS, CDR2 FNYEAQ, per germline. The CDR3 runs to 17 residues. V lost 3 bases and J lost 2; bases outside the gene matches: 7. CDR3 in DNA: TGTGCCAGCAGCTTGGGTATTAGCGGGGGGGCCACAGATACGCAGTATTTT. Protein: CASSLGISGGATDTQYF.

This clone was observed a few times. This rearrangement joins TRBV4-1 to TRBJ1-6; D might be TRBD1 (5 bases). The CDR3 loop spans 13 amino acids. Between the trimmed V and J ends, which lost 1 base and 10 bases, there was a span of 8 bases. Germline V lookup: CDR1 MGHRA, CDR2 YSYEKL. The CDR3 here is CASSQAGPSPLHF. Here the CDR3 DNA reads TGCGCCAGCAGCCAAGCAGGGCCCTCACCCCTCCACTTT.

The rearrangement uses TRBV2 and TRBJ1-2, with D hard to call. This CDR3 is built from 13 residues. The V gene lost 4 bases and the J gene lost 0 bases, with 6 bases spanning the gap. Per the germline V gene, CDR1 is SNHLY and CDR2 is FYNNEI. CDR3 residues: CASSAQTNYGYTF. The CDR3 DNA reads TGTGCCAGCAGTGCACAGACTAACTATGGCTACACCTTC.

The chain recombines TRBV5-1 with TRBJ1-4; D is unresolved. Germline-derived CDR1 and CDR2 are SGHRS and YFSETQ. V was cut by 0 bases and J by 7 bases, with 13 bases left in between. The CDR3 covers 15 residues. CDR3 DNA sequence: TGCGCCAGCAGCTTGGGCGGCCGGGGATCTGAAAAACTGTTTTTT. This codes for CASSLGGRGSEKLFF.

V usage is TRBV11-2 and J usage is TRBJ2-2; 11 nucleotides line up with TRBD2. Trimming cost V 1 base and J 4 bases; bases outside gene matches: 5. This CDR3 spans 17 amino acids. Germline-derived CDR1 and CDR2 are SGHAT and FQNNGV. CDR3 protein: CASSLGLAGGVTGELFF. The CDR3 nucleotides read TGTGCCAGCAGCTTAGGCCTAGCGGGGGGAGTCACCGGGGAGCTGTTTTTT.

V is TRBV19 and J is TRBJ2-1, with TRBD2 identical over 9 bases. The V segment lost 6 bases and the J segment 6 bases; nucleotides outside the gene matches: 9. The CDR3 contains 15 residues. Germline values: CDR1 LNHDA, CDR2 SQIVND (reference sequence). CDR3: CASREGLALRNEQFF. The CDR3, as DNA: TGTGCCAGTAGGGAGGGACTAGCTTTACGCAATGAGCAGTTCTTC.

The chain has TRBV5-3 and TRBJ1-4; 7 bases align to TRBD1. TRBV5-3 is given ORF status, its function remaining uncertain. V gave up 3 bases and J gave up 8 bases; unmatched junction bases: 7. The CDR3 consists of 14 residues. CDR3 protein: CARSCRGREEKLFF. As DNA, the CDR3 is TGTGCCAGAAGCTGTAGGGGGCGTGAAGAAAAACTGTTTTTT.

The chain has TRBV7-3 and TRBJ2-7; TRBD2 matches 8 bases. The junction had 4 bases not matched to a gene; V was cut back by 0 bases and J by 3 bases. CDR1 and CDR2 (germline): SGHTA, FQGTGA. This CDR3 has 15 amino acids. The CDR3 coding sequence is TGTGCCAGCAGCTTAACAGCCGGGACTAGCTACGAGCAGTACTTC. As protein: CASSLTAGTSYEQYF.